One and the same sample provided the 30 T cell receptor beta chains below, sequenced in a study of OX40 agonist ivuxolimab in advanced cancers. Using immunoSEQ multiplex PCR, the repertoire was profiled, and TCRdb retains in-frame clones only, with some absent. Found here are tens of thousands of clones, 88% of them singletons; the top ten hold roughly 0.98%. The sample was CD4+ or CD8+ T cells sorted from blood, taken in a trial of the OX40 agonist ivuxolimab. The origin of the receptors is an adult with an advanced solid tumor such as melanoma, head and neck, liver or kidney cancer.

This chain's CDR3 is CASSPPQREYNEQFF. In DNA form, the CDR3 reads TGTGCCAGCTCACCACCCCAGCGGGAGTACAATGAGCAGTTCTTC. This rearrangement joins TRBV18 to TRBJ2-1, with 8 bases that match TRBD2. With 0 bases clipped from V and 4 bases from J, the junction kept 2 bases outside the gene matches. The CDR3 contains 15 residues. In germline, CDR1 is KGHSH, CDR2 LQKENI.

The chain joins TRBV2 to TRBJ2-1; D is uncertain. The CDR3 loop spans 13 amino acids. Germline lookup yields CDR1 SNHLY and CDR2 FYNNEI. V lost 7 bases and J 5 bases, leaving 12 bases between the germline ends. The chain's CDR3 is CASTRDFDNEQFF. DNA for the CDR3: TGTGCCAGCACTAGAGATTTCGACAATGAGCAGTTCTTC.

The J gene is TRBJ1-2, the V gene TRBV28; the D is unclear. This CDR3 spans 18 amino acids. Trimming removed 9 bases at V and 2 bases at J, with 28 bases between. Germline V gene lookup returns CDR1 MDHEN and CDR2 SYDVKM. CDR3 coding DNA: TGTGCCAGTACCGCTATCAGATGGGCGACGGGTGCAAACTATGGCTACACCTTC. Its translation is CASTAIRWATGANYGYTF.

This rearrangement joins TRBV27 to TRBJ1-1, with a tentative D call TRBD1 (5 bases). The germline V and J ends were trimmed by 5 bases and 2 bases, with 9 bases remaining between them. The CDR3 runs 13 residues. CDR1 and CDR2 from the germline V gene are MNHEY and SMNVEV (reference sequence). DNA of the CDR3: TGTGCCAGCAGTAGCCGGACAAACACTGAAGCTTTCTTT. This encodes CASSSRTNTEAFF.

V is TRBV4-2 and J is TRBJ2-3, with D unclear. Germline V gene sequence: CDR1 LGHNA, CDR2 YNFKEQ. This CDR3 region has 14 residues. Trimming stripped 0 bases from V and 0 bases from J, with 4 bases between. For the CDR3, the DNA is TGTGCCAGCAGCCAAGATAAGAGCACAGATACGCAGTATTTT. Translation gives CASSQDKSTDTQYF.

The V call is TRBV28, the J call TRBJ2-3; 7 bases match TRBD2. The CDR3 is 14 residues long. The junction had 9 bases not matched to a gene; V was cut back by 10 bases and J by 2 bases. Germline V gene lookup returns CDR1 MDHEN and CDR2 SYDVKM. CDR3 residues: CATERTRITDTQYF. In DNA form, the CDR3 reads TGTGCCACCGAAAGGACTAGGATCACAGATACGCAGTATTTT.

The chain carries TRBV18 and TRBJ1-2; D ambiguous. There are 14 residues in the CDR3. Trimming pared 6 bases from V and 2 bases from J, leaving 13 bases between. CDR1 is KGHSH and CDR2 is LQKENI in the germline V gene. The DNA for the CDR3 is TGTGCCAGCTCCACCGACACCCTCAACTATGGCTACACCTTC. It yields the protein CASSTDTLNYGYTF.

The chain joins TRBV7-9 to TRBJ1-1; a possible D gene is TRBD1 (5 bases). The CDR3 runs 14 residues. Germline CDR1 and CDR2: SEHNR and FQNEAQ (reference sequence). V shed 7 bases and J shed 0 bases, with 12 bases lying between them. In DNA, the CDR3 is TGTGCCAGCAAGGCTGGGGGGATGAACACTGAAGCTTTCTTT. It encodes CASKAGGMNTEAFF.

The V call is TRBV7-2, the J call TRBJ1-1; D unresolved. V lost 5 bases, J lost 3 bases, and 19 bases lay in between. Germline V gene lookup returns CDR1 SGHTA and CDR2 FQGNSA. The CDR3 is 16 amino acids. This chain's CDR3 is CASSGSRGMAHTEAFF. The CDR3 DNA is TGTGCCAGCAGCGGGAGTAGAGGAATGGCGCACACTGAAGCTTTCTTT.

The gene calls are TRBV4-3 and TRBJ2-3; 8 bases are a match to TRBD1. The V gene's germline CDR1 is LGHNA and CDR2 YSLEER. CDR3 length: 15 amino acids. Trimming at V came to 2 bases and at J to 6 bases, leaving 7 bases not matched to a gene. The CDR3 nucleotides read TGCGCCAGCAGCCAACCCGACAGGGGAGACGATACGCAGTATTTT. This codes for CASSQPDRGDDTQYF.

The chain is built from TRBV7-3 and TRBJ1-1; D remains ambiguous. Germline values: CDR1 SGHTA, CDR2 FQGTGA. V was trimmed by 1 base and J by 3 bases, leaving 9 bases between them. CDR3 length: 14 amino acids. The CDR3 here is CASSLRSGDTEAFF. The CDR3 region has the DNA TGTGCCAGCAGCTTAAGGTCTGGGGACACTGAAGCTTTCTTT.

J is TRBJ2-3 and V is TRBV11-3; perhaps D is TRBD1 or TRBD2 (5 bases each). The CDR3 loop spans 14 amino acids. CDR1 is SGHNT, CDR2 YENEEA, per germline. V dropped 5 bases and J dropped 3 bases, with 12 bases sitting between them. CDR3 region: CASSPPGRTDTQYF. In DNA, the CDR3 is TGTGCCAGCAGCCCCCCGGGGCGTACAGATACGCAGTATTTT.

The CDR3 sequence: CASSLEGVGEQYF. The CDR3 DNA sequence: TGTGCCAGCAGCTTAGAGGGGGTGGGCGAGCAGTACTTC. The rearrangement links TRBV7-8 to TRBJ2-7; perhaps TRBD1 as D (6 bases). Looked up from germline, CDR1 is SGHVS and CDR2 is FQNEAQ. Deletions cut 1 base from V and 6 bases from J, with 10 bases between. The CDR3 totals 13 residues.

The genes are TRBV11-2 and TRBJ2-5; D is unresolved. CDR3 length equals 12 residues. Germline values: CDR1 SGHAT, CDR2 FQNNGV. V lost 3 bases to trimming and J lost 0 bases, with 2 bases between them. Here the CDR3 DNA reads TGTGCCAGCAGCTTGAACCAAGAGACCCAGTACTTC. This encodes CASSLNQETQYF.

The rearrangement links TRBV4-2 to TRBJ2-3, with 8 bases matching TRBD2. The CDR3 is made up of 17 amino acids. V lost 0 bases to trimming and J lost 4 bases; unmatched junction nucleotides: 9. Germline assignment: CDR1 LGHNA and CDR2 YNFKEQ. The DNA for the CDR3 is TGTGCCAGCAGCCAAGAATCCTCAGCGGGAGTTTCAGATACGCAGTATTTT. This translates into CASSQESSAGVSDTQYF.

This clone was observed a handful of times. The chain employs TRBV7-9 and TRBJ1-1; TRBD1 is a possible D gene (5 bases). Germline CDR1 reads SEHNR; CDR2 reads FQNEAQ (reference sequence). The ends were cut back, 5 bases at V and 1 base at J, with 11 bases in the middle. The CDR3 totals 14 residues. The DNA for the CDR3 is TGTGCCAGCAGCCTTCAGGGACCGAACACTGAAGCTTTCTTT. Translating it yields CASSLQGPNTEAFF.

This chain joins TRBV5-1 and TRBJ1-2; the D gene is possibly TRBD1 (6 bases). V was shortened by 0 bases and J by 7 bases, with 10 bases between the two germline ends. Germline CDR1 reads SGHRS; CDR2 reads YFSETQ. This CDR3 region has 13 residues. CDR3 in amino acids: CASSLVTGSGYTF. The CDR3 DNA follows: TGCGCCAGCAGCTTGGTAACAGGGTCTGGCTACACCTTC.

The V and J genes are TRBV2 and TRBJ2-3; D unresolved. V gave up 7 bases and J gave up 4 bases, with 9 bases separating them. The CDR3 extends over 12 amino acids. CDR1 and CDR2 (germline): SNHLY, FYNNEI. In DNA form, the CDR3 reads TGTGCCAGCACTATTACAGCAGATACGCAGTATTTT. It translates to CASTITADTQYF.

The J gene is TRBJ2-7, the V gene TRBV2, with a possible D match to TRBD1 (6 bases). Trimming shortened V by 5 bases and J by 4 bases, and 9 bases separated the two germline ends. The CDR3 consists of 12 residues. Germline loops: CDR1 SNHLY, CDR2 FYNNEI. This CDR3 reads CASSLQGYEQYF. CDR3 nucleotide sequence: TGTGCCAGCAGTCTACAGGGTTACGAGCAGTACTTC.

J is TRBJ2-7 and V is TRBV5-5; D not resolved. Germline CDR1 and CDR2: SGHKS and YYEKEE (reference sequence). The CDR3 is 16 residues long. Trimming pared 4 bases from V and 2 bases from J, leaving 19 bases between. CDR3 loop: CASSPTIRADTYEQYF. DNA of the CDR3: TGTGCCAGCAGCCCGACGATCCGAGCCGACACCTACGAGCAGTACTTC.

The rearrangement joins TRBV7-9 to TRBJ2-2, with 9 bases identical to TRBD2. V was clipped by 4 bases and J by 5 bases; unmatched bases: 5. From germline, CDR1 is SEHNR and CDR2 FQNEAQ (reference sequence). The CDR3 extends over 15 amino acids. CDR3 nucleotides: TGTGCCAGCAGCTGGGAGCGGGAGGTTACCGGGGAGCTGTTTTTT. This gives the protein CASSWEREVTGELFF.

This chain uses TRBV19 with TRBJ1-1, with 7 positions matching TRBD1. V was pared by 0 bases and J by 4 bases, with 5 bases of the junction left unmatched. Germline-derived CDR1 and CDR2 are LNHDA and SQIVND (reference sequence). This CDR3 has 15 amino acids. DNA for the CDR3: TGTGCCAGTAGTATAGATCGGTCAGGGGGCACTGAAGCTTTCTTT. It yields the protein CASSIDRSGGTEAFF.

The V gene is TRBV5-4, the J gene TRBJ2-2; 14 positions match TRBD2. Germline CDR1 SGHNT, CDR2 YYREEE (reference sequence). CDR3 length equals 15 residues. The V gene end was trimmed by 4 bases and the J gene end by 8 bases; junction bases not matched to a gene: 4. The CDR3 DNA sequence: TGTGCCAGCAGCCTTTGGACTAGCGGGAGGGGGGAGCTGTTTTTT. Its protein is CASSLWTSGRGELFF. Full variable domain (missing parts from reference TRBV5-4 and TRBJ2-2): ETGVTQSPTHLIKTRGQQVTLRCSSQSGHNTVSWYQQALGQGPQFIFQYYREEENGRGNFPPRFSGLQFPNYSSELNVNALELDDSALYLCASSLWTSGRGELFFGEGSRLTVL.

This chain joins TRBV7-2 and TRBJ2-1, with a possible D match to TRBD2 (6 bases). V lost 3 bases and J lost 9, with 15 bases in between. CDR3 size: 14 residues. In germline, CDR1 is SGHTA, CDR2 FQGNSA. The CDR3 DNA follows: TGTGCCAGCAGCTTTGGCCGGGAGTATCGTGAGCAGTTCTTC. Translation: CASSFGREYREQFF.

This chain links TRBV9 with TRBJ2-1; D remains ambiguous. The CDR3 consists of 13 residues. V lost 2 bases to trimming and J lost 5 bases, with 8 bases between them. CDR1 SGDLS and CDR2 YYNGEE come from the germline V gene. The CDR3 protein is CASSVMWNNEQFF. The CDR3 DNA follows: TGTGCCAGCAGCGTTATGTGGAACAATGAGCAGTTCTTC.

The chain joins TRBV7-2 to TRBJ2-1; 10 bases line up with TRBD2. The V gene's germline CDR1 is SGHTA and CDR2 FQGNSA. The CDR3 consists of 16 residues. V dropped 5 bases and J dropped 9; count of bases not matched to a gene: 13. The CDR3 coding sequence is TGTGCCAGCAGCCGGGGGGGAGCGGGAGGGAACAGTGAGCAGTTCTTC. It codes for CASSRGGAGGNSEQFF.

This chain links TRBV11-3 with TRBJ2-2; 7 bases agree with TRBD2. V was clipped by 4 bases and J by 6 bases; unmatched bases: 11. The CDR3 totals 16 residues. Germline CDR1 reads SGHNT; CDR2 reads YENEEA. The CDR3 DNA sequence: TGTGCCAGCAGCTCGGTCCAGCGGGGAGTAGCCGGGGAGCTGTTTTTT. Its translation is CASSSVQRGVAGELFF.

The chain has TRBV29-1 and TRBJ2-1; TRBD1 aligns across 11 bases. CDR1 is SQVTM, CDR2 ANQGSEA, per germline. This CDR3 region has 14 residues. J lost 9 bases, V lost 7 bases, and 11 bases had no gene match. The CDR3 region is CSATKGTGGGEQFF. The DNA of the CDR3 is TGCAGCGCCACGAAGGGGACAGGGGGTGGTGAGCAGTTCTTC.

The J gene is TRBJ1-1, the V gene TRBV5-6; D unclear. With 0 bases removed from V and 6 bases from J, the gap between germline ends came to 15 bases. Germline-derived CDR1 and CDR2 are SGHDT and YYEEEE. The CDR3 is 15 amino acids. The DNA of the CDR3 is TGTGCCAGCAGCTTGGTCTCGGGGTTCGGTGCTGAAGCTTTCTTT. Translated, it gives CASSLVSGFGAEAFF. The full variable domain, in which reference TRBV5-6 and TRBJ1-1 provide the parts outside the CDR3, is DAGVTQSPTHLIKTRGQQVTLRCSPKSGHDTVSWYQQALGQGPQFIFQYYEEEERQRGNFPDRFSGHQFPNYSSELNVNALLLGDSALYLCASSLVSGFGAEAFFGQGTRLTVV.

The rearrangement uses TRBV5-6 and TRBJ1-5; 8 positions match TRBD1. The CDR3 totals 17 residues. Germline V gives CDR1 SGHDT, CDR2 YYEEEE. Unmatched junction bases numbered 13, after V lost 5 bases and J lost 3 bases. Here the CDR3 DNA reads TGTGCCAGCAGTTTCGGACAGGGATCGTCATCCAATCAGCCCCAGCATTTT. Translating it yields CASSFGQGSSSNQPQHF.